This paragraph covers one T cell receptor (beta chain) sequence. Its antigen is currently unknown. Stated time point: patch test 2, 6 weeks after DPC sensitization. Noted treatment: therapeutic diphenylcyclopropenone sensitization with weekly scalp DPC. The total RNA was obtained from whole blood that was not fractionated. Germline V gene lookup returns CDR1 MNHNS and CDR2 SASEGT. J gave up 1 base and V 2 bases, and 6 bases lay outside the gene matches. This CDR3 region has 16 residues. The source of the sample is a study of human T cells and chemical hapten exposure. Study-wide findings and caveats: DPC sensitization produced no change in TCRs with frequency above 1 in 1000. Donors, who had alopecia, may show an immune response that differs from healthy people's.

Original handling: Sample TCR counts, which ranged from 23,224 to 690,600, had a median of approximately 95,000. TCRdb recomputed calls from the RACE reads with MiXCR, one row per CDR3 protein. The V and J calls follow TCRdb's processing rather than the paper's. This sample has some 70,000 distinct CDR3 sequences, with over 9% found just once. The clonotype comes from a woman aged 50 to 60 with alopecia areata. Some clones in this sample may be carry-over from other donors' samples. The source was whole blood, collected in connection with sensitization to the hapten diphenylcyclopropenone (DPC). The rearrangement links TRBV6-1 to TRBJ2-3; 7 bases are a match to TRBD1. The CDR3 coding sequence is TGTGCCAGCAGTGAATCGACAGGGAGTCGCACAGATACGCAGTATTTT. Amino acid sequence: CASSESTGSRTDTQYF.